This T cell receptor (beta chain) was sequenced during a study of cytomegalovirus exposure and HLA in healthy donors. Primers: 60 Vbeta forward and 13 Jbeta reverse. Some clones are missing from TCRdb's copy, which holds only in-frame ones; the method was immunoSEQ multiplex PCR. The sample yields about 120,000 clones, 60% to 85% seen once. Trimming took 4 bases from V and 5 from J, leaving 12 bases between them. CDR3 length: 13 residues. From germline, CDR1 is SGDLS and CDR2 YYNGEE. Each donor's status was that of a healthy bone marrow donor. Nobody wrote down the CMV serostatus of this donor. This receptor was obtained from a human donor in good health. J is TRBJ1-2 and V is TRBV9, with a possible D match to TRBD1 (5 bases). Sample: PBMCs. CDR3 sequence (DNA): TGTGCCAGCAGCATCACAGGCCCGTATGGCTACACCTTC. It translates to CASSITGPYGYTF.